The 2 T cell receptor beta chains given below trace back to one sample, sequenced in a study of blood T cell repertoires in COVID-19. Profiling relied on immunoSEQ multiplex PCR, and the TCRdb table lists in-frame clones only, not all of them. The sample consists of around 40,000 clones, roughly nine tenths of them appearing once. Sequences were obtained from peripheral blood. Every receptor here comes from a man aged 45-65 years with active COVID-19.

Notes on this clone: Germline is not matched at one junction end, which may reflect a read error. This rearrangement joins TRBV4-1 to TRBJ2-1; 8 bases map to TRBD1. CDR1 is MGHRA, CDR2 YSYEKL, per germline. The CDR3 sequence is 17 residues long. The CDR3 loop reads CASSQRPRQGFYDEQFF. The CDR3 region has the DNA TGCGCCAGCAGCCAGCGTCCACGACAGGGGTTCTACGATGAGCAGTTCTTC.

Concerning this clone: Different DNA sequences within this sample yield the same CDR3. J is TRBJ2-7 and V is TRBV18; D is perhaps TRBD2 (6 bases). This CDR3 has 12 amino acids. The germline V and J ends were trimmed by 3 bases and 4 bases, with 7 bases remaining between them. The germline gives CDR1 KGHSH, CDR2 LQKENI. The CDR3 loop reads CASSPGGYEQYF. As DNA, the CDR3 is TGTGCCAGCTCACCGGGGGGTTACGAGCAGTACTTC. Supplemented by reference TRBV18 and TRBJ2-7, the full variable domain reads NAGVMQNPRHLVRRRGQEARLRCSPMKGHSHVYWYRQLPEEGLKFMVYLQKENIIDESGMPKERFSAEFPKEGPSILRIQQVVRGDSAAYFCASSPGGYEQYFGPGTRLTVT.